This T cell receptor (beta chain) was sequenced during a study of cytomegalovirus exposure and HLA in healthy donors. CDR3 length: 15 residues. Germline CDR1 is GTSNPN and CDR2 is SVGIG (reference sequence). The V gene end was trimmed by 2 bases and the J gene end by 5 bases; junction bases not matched to a gene: 6. Both 60 Vbeta primers and 13 Jbeta primers went into the PCR. Profiled with immunoSEQ multiplex PCR; TCRdb holds only in-frame clones, not every one. The data hold around 180,000 clones, with approximately 82% observed a single time. This sequence joins TRBV30 and TRBJ2-5; 12 bases align to TRBD1. The sequence came from a girl aged 2 to 9 in good health and CMV-seropositive. The sample consisted of PBMCs. The CDR3 here is CAWSPGDRGHETQYF. CDR3 DNA sequence: TGTGCCTGGAGTCCCGGGGACAGGGGGCATGAGACCCAGTACTTC.